Listed below are T cell receptor beta chains from one sample, sequenced in a study of PD-L1 blockade in urothelial cancer. Repertoires were generated with immunoSEQ multiplex PCR, while TCRdb's copy carries only in-frame clones and drops some. The sample contains tens of thousands of clones, more than 80% of which appear only once. The sample in question was PBMCs, obtained around atezolizumab (anti-PD-L1) treatment. These receptors were taken from a man aged 45-60 years with urothelial cancer. The CDR3 runs from the conserved cysteine through the conserved F or W. D genes are given only for firm matches. Expanded clones get a size class; other rows say once, few or many, or leave the size out.

clone size	J gene	CDR3 length	D gene	V gene	CDR3 DNA	CDR3 protein
-	TRBJ1-1	14	-	TRBV5-1	TGCGCCAGCAGCTTGGGGGGCTTCAACACTGAAGCTTTCTTT	CASSLGGFNTEAFF
-	TRBJ1-2	16	-	TRBV28	TGTGCCAGCAGTTTAAGGTTGACAGGTCTGGACTCCGGCTACACCTTC	CASSLRLTGLDSGYTF
-	TRBJ2-7	15	TRBD1	TRBV6-5	TGTGCCAGCAGTTACTCGGGACAGCCGCCCGTCGAGCAGTACTTC	CASSYSGQPPVEQYF
many	TRBJ2-2	17	TRBD1	TRBV19	TGTGCCAGTAGTCCCTCAAACAGGGGCCGGAACACCGGGGAGCTGTTTTTT	CASSPSNRGRNTGELFF
-	TRBJ1-2	14	-	TRBV19	TGTGCCAGTAGGGTCGATGGGGGGTATCAGGGCTACACCTTC	CASRVDGGYQGYTF
-	TRBJ1-3	14	-	TRBV27	TGTGCCAGCAGTTTTTCGGTCTCTGGAAACACCATATATTTT	CASSFSVSGNTIYF
-	TRBJ2-2	15	-	TRBV9	TGTGCCAGCAGCGCGACGGGGGACGGCACCGGGGAGCTGTTTTTT	CASSATGDGTGELFF
-	TRBJ1-4	12	-	TRBV7-9	TGTGCCAGCAGCCCCCCTGTTGAAAAACTGTTTTTT	CASSPPVEKLFF
-	TRBJ2-1	17	-	TRBV7-9	TGTGCCAGCAGCTTAGCGTTAGCGGATTATTCCTACAATGAGCAGTTCTTC	CASSLALADYSYNEQFF
-	TRBJ2-2	13	-	TRBV18	TGTGCCAGCTCGAGCGTAGTCACCGGGGAGCTGTTTTTT	CASSSVVTGELFF
-	TRBJ1-6	14	-	TRBV11-2	TGTGCCAGCAGCTGGGGGGAGTATAATTCACCCCTCCACTTT	CASSWGEYNSPLHF
-	TRBJ2-7	15	-	TRBV15	TGTGCCACCAGCAGAGAGCGGGGAGCCAACTACGAGCAGTACTTC	CATSRERGANYEQYF
-	TRBJ2-7	13	-	TRBV27	TGTGCCAGCAGTTTTTCTCCCTCCTACGAGCAGTACTTC	CASSFSPSYEQYF
-	TRBJ2-3	14	TRBD1	TRBV11-3	TGTGCCAGCAGCCCCTGGACAGGGGGAGATACGCAGTATTTT	CASSPWTGGDTQYF
-	TRBJ2-3	16	-	TRBV28	TGTGCCAGCAGTTTTATCCGGCGAGGGGGTACAGATACGCAGTATTTT	CASSFIRRGGTDTQYF
-	TRBJ1-2	16	TRBD1	TRBV10-3	TGTGCCATCAGGTCGGGACAGGGGGCCGTCGGCTCTGGCTACACCTTC	CAIRSGQGAVGSGYTF
-	TRBJ2-3	13	TRBD2	TRBV11-2	TGTGCCAGCAGCTTAGATGGGGGGGGTACGCAGTATTTT	CASSLDGGGTQYF
-	TRBJ2-7	12	-	TRBV9	TGTGCCAGCAGCGTAGATGAGGACGAGCAGTACTTC	CASSVDEDEQYF
-	TRBJ2-2	15	-	TRBV5-6	TGTGCCAGCAGCTTGGATGCGGGAATATCCGGGGAGCTGTTTTTT	CASSLDAGISGELFF
-	TRBJ2-5	17	TRBD2	TRBV18	TGTGCCAGCACCAACGGCTATGTCGGGGGGGCCCGTGAGACCCAGTACTTC	CASTNGYVGGARETQYF
once	TRBJ2-1	12	-	TRBV5-6	TGTGCCAGCAGCTTGGTCACCGGGGAGCAGTTCTTC	CASSLVTGEQFF
-	TRBJ2-5	14	-	TRBV5-4	TGTGCCAGCAGCGCACACCAGGGCTGGGAGACCCAGTACTTC	CASSAHQGWETQYF
-	TRBJ1-5	16	TRBD1	TRBV7-9	TGTGCCAGCACGTTGGGGGGGACAGGGAACAATCAGCCCCAGCATTTT	CASTLGGTGNNQPQHF
few	TRBJ2-7	18	TRBD1	TRBV9	TGTGCCAGCAGCGCGAGACCGGGACAGGGGATCGGGGCCTACGAGCAGTACTTC	CASSARPGQGIGAYEQYF
-	TRBJ2-2	16	TRBD2	TRBV9	TGTGCCAGCAGCGGTGGCGGGGGGCGCGACACCGGGGAGCTGTTTTTT	CASSGGGGRDTGELFF
-	TRBJ2-7	13	-	TRBV6-1	TGTGCTAGCAAGCCGGGTCCCACCTACGAGCAGTACTTC	CASKPGPTYEQYF
few	TRBJ2-1	15	TRBD2	TRBV9	TGTGCCAGCAGCGGGACTAGCGGGAAATACAATGAGCAGTTCTTC	CASSGTSGKYNEQFF
few	TRBJ2-7	16	TRBD2	TRBV9	TGTGCCAGCAGCGAGCCCTTGAGCGGGGTAGGCCACGAGCAGTACTTC	CASSEPLSGVGHEQYF
-	TRBJ2-1	14	-	TRBV5-6	TGTGCCAGCAGCTTGGTTTCAGGGTGGAATGAGCAGTTCTTC	CASSLVSGWNEQFF
-	TRBJ2-3	15	TRBD2	TRBV6-1	TGTGCCAGCAGTTTTAGCGGGGGAGGCACAGATACGCAGTATTTT	CASSFSGGGTDTQYF
-	TRBJ1-3	16	TRBD1	TRBV9	TGTGCCAGCAGCGCTACAGGGGCGACCTCTGGAAACACCATATATTTT	CASSATGATSGNTIYF
-	TRBJ2-7	12	-	TRBV19	TGTGCCAGTAGTATATCCGGAGACGAGCAGTACTTC	CASSISGDEQYF
-	TRBJ2-7	14	-	TRBV11-2	TGTGCCAGCAGCTTAGGTATCCCCCCTACGAAGCAGTACTTC	CASSLGIPPTKQYF
-	TRBJ2-1	14	TRBD2	TRBV5-4	TGTGCCAGCAGCTGGCGGGGGGGCCGGGATGAGCAGTTCTTC	CASSWRGGRDEQFF
-	TRBJ2-1	15	-	TRBV5-8	TGTGCCAGCAGCCCAGGACTGAACTCCTACAATGAGCAGTTCTTC	CASSPGLNSYNEQFF
-	TRBJ2-3	13	-	TRBV29-1	TGCAGCGTTGGATCAGGGCTGGCAGATACGCAGTATTTT	CSVGSGLADTQYF
-	TRBJ2-5	16	-	TRBV5-4	TGTGCCAGCAGCTCTGGAGGGCGGCTCGTTCTCGAGACCCAGTACTTC	CASSSGGRLVLETQYF
-	TRBJ2-1	15	-	TRBV5-5	TGTGCCAGCAGCTCCCAAGTGGTGGGGGGCAATGAGCAGTTCTTC	CASSSQVVGGNEQFF
-	TRBJ2-1	16	TRBD2	TRBV9	TGTGCCAGCAGCGCCGAACTAGCGGGAGTTATGTTTGAGCAGTTCTTC	CASSAELAGVMFEQFF
-	TRBJ1-2	13	-	TRBV7-9	TGTGCCAGCAGCTTACAGGGGAACTATGGCTACACCTTC	CASSLQGNYGYTF
-	TRBJ2-3	15	-	TRBV5-1	TGCGCCAGCAGCGGTCGGGGGACTAGCACAGATACGCAGTATTTT	CASSGRGTSTDTQYF
-	TRBJ1-2	14	TRBD1	TRBV7-2	TGTGCCAGCAGCTCCCTCGCAGGGGGTGGAGGCTACACCTTC	CASSSLAGGGGYTF
-	TRBJ1-4	15	TRBD1	TRBV27	TGTGCCAGCAGTTCTTACAGGGGGATTGGGGAAAAACTGTTTTTT	CASSSYRGIGEKLFF
-	TRBJ1-5	17	TRBD1	TRBV12-5	TGTGCTAGTGGTTTGGCACCCGGACAGGGTTCAAATCAGCCCCAGCATTTT	CASGLAPGQGSNQPQHF
once	TRBJ2-7	15	TRBD2	TRBV11-2	TGTGCCAGCAGCCCATGGACTAGCGGAGCCTACGAGCAGTACTTC	CASSPWTSGAYEQYF
-	TRBJ2-1	16	TRBD2	TRBV13	TGTGCCAGCAGTCAGACTAGCGGGCCCTCCTACAATGAGCAGTTCTTC	CASSQTSGPSYNEQFF
-	TRBJ2-7	13	-	TRBV28	TGTGCCAGCACTAGCCCTGGACTGCCCCTTAGCGGCTTC	CASTSPGLPLSGF
-	TRBJ1-5	17	-	TRBV29-1	TGCAGCGTTGAGCTTGACACCCGGGAGTATAGCAATCAGCCCCAGCATTTT	CSVELDTREYSNQPQHF